These 8 T cell receptor beta chains share one sample of origin, sequenced in a study of blood T cell repertoires in COVID-19. Profiling relied on immunoSEQ multiplex PCR, and the TCRdb table lists in-frame clones only, not all of them. The data contain about 98,000 clones, over 70% of them singletons. Material: peripheral blood. The receptors shown here come from an elderly woman with acute or convalescent COVID-19.

The V gene is TRBV14, the J gene TRBJ2-5; 10 bases are shared with TRBD1. The germline V gene encodes CDR1 SGHDN and CDR2 FVKESK. The CDR3 spans 15 residues. V was pared by 5 bases and J by 5 bases, with 8 bases of the junction left unmatched. The CDR3 DNA sequence: TGTGCCAGCAGCGGGAGACAGGGGGCCTTGGAGACCCAGTACTTC. This gives the protein CASSGRQGALETQYF. Complete variable domain (other parts from reference TRBV14 and TRBJ2-5): EAGVTQFPSHSVIEKGQTVTLRCDPISGHDNLYWYRRVMGKEIKFLLHFVKESKQDESGMPNNRFLAERTGGTYSTLKVQPAELEDSGVYFCASSGRQGALETQYFGPGTRLLVL.

J is TRBJ2-1 and V is TRBV14; 7 positions agree with TRBD2. CDR1 and CDR2 (germline): SGHDN, FVKESK. The CDR3 totals 13 residues. V trimming: 6 bases; J trimming: 2 bases; junction bases outside the gene matches: 1. The CDR3 loop reads CASRAGPYNEQFF. CDR3 DNA sequence: TGTGCCAGCAGAGCGGGGCCCTACAATGAGCAGTTCTTC.

This clone was picked up a small number of times. A junction end diverges from the germline sequence, so it may reflect a read error. This chain uses TRBV30 with TRBJ1-4; D call uncertain. This CDR3 has 11 amino acids. The germline V gene has CDR1 GTSNPN and CDR2 SVGIG (reference sequence). The CDR3 is CSGQLNEKLFF. CDR3 DNA: TGCTCAGGCCAACTTAATGAAAAACTGTTTTTT. Filled out from reference TRBV30 and TRBJ1-4, the complete variable domain reads SQTIHQWPATLVQPVGSPLSLECTVEGTSNPNLYWYRQAAGRGLQLLFYSVGIGQISSEVPQNLSASRPQDRQFILSSKKLLLSDSGFYLCSGQLNEKLFFGSGTQLSVL.

V is TRBV7-9 and J is TRBJ1-2; D is perhaps TRBD1 (5 bases). This CDR3 region has 15 residues. Germline values: CDR1 SEHNR, CDR2 FQNEAQ (reference sequence). V was clipped by 4 bases and J by 8 bases, with 20 bases between them. The CDR3 reads CASSSNWDSQGGYTF. In nucleotides, the CDR3 is TGTGCCAGCAGCTCAAACTGGGACTCTCAGGGAGGCTACACCTTC.

The chain joins TRBV29-1 to TRBJ1-2, with D possibly being TRBD1 (6 bases). Deletions cut 4 bases from V and 4 bases from J, with 13 bases between. The CDR3 contains 13 residues. The germline V gene has CDR1 SQVTM and CDR2 ANQGSEA. The CDR3 DNA sequence: TGCAGCGTTGGCAGTACAGGGACCTATGGCTACACCTTC. Protein product: CSVGSTGTYGYTF.

The genes are TRBV5-1 and TRBJ1-5; tentatively, D is TRBD1 (6 bases). The ends were cut back, 4 bases at V and 2 bases at J, with 10 bases in the middle. The length of the CDR3 is 14 residues. From germline, CDR1 is SGHRS and CDR2 YFSETQ. Here the CDR3 DNA reads TGCGCCAGCAGCCCCAGGGGAGGCAATCAGCCCCAGCATTTT. Residues: CASSPRGGNQPQHF.

V usage is TRBV28 and J usage is TRBJ2-7; 11 nucleotides match TRBD2. Germline V CDR1 and CDR2: MDHEN, SYDVKM. The CDR3 has 15 amino acids. The J segment lost 3 bases and the V segment lost 4 bases, leaving 5 bases of the junction unmatched. The DNA for the CDR3 is TGTGCCAGCAGTTCCCTAGCGGGGGGCTACTACGAGCAGTACGTC. Protein sequence: CASSSLAGGYYEQYV.

The chain carries TRBV11-2 and TRBJ1-3, with 7 bases identical to TRBD1. The CDR3 contains 16 residues. Germline trimming cut 5 bases from V and 0 bases from J; bases unmatched to any gene: 7. The germline V gene encodes CDR1 SGHAT and CDR2 FQNNGV. The CDR3 region has the DNA TGTGCCAGCAGCCCCCGGACAGGACACTCTGGAAACACCATATATTTT. Protein product: CASSPRTGHSGNTIYF. Complete variable domain (other parts from reference TRBV11-2 and TRBJ1-3): EAGVAQSPRYKIIEKRQSVAFWCNPISGHATLYWYQQILGQGPKLLIQFQNNGVVDDSQLPKDRFSAERLKGVDSTLKIQPAKLEDSAVYLCASSPRTGHSGNTIYFGEGSWLTVV.